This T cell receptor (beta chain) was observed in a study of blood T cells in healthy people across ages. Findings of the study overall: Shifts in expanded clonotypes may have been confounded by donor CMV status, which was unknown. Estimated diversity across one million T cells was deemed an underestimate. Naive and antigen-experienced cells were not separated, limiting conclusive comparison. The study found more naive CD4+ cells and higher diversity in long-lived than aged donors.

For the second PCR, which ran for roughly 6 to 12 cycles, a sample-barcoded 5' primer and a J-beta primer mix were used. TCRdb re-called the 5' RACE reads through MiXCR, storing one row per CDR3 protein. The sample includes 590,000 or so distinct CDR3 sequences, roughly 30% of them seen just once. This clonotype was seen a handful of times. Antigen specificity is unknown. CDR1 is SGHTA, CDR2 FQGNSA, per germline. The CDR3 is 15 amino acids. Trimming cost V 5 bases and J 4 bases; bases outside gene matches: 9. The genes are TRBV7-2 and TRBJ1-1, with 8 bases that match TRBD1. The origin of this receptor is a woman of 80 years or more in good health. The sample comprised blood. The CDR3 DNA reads TGTGCCAGCAGCCAAAGGACAGGGTACGGCACTGAAGCTTTCTTT. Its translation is CASSQRTGYGTEAFF. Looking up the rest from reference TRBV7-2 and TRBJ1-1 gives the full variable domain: GAGVSQSPSNKVTEKGKDVELRCDPISGHTALYWYRQSLGQGLEFLIYFQGNSAPDKSGLPSDRFSAERTGGSVSTLTIQRTQQEDSAVYLCASSQRTGYGTEAFFGQGTRLTVV.